What follows are 14 T cell receptor beta chains derived from one specimen sequenced in a study of breast tumors, draining lymph nodes, adjacent tissues. TCRdb passed the multiplex PCR reads through MiXCR, listing each CDR3 protein once. The sample has approximately 63,000 distinct CDR3 sequences, roughly 59% seen once; the top ten hold roughly 19%. The sample comprised breast tumor tissue. These receptor sequences come from a female donor with breast cancer. Some clones in this sample may be carry-over from other donors' samples.

This chain links TRBV6-1 with TRBJ1-3; D gene uncertain. CDR3 size: 14 residues. CDR1 is MNHNS, CDR2 SASEGT, per germline. V lost 5 bases to trimming and J lost 4 bases, with 12 bases between them. The CDR3 sequence is CASSNLGGGNTIYF. The CDR3, as DNA: TGTGCCAGCAGTAACCTGGGCGGGGGAAACACCATATATTTT.

The chain uses TRBV10-3 and TRBJ1-2; D remains unclear. This CDR3 is 15 amino acids long. The V gene lost 2 bases and the J gene lost 0 bases, with 10 bases spanning the gap. Germline assignment: CDR1 ENHRY and CDR2 SYGVKD. CDR3 loop: CAISESGTSNYGYTF. In DNA form, the CDR3 reads TGTGCCATCAGTGAGAGCGGTACATCTAACTATGGCTACACCTTC.

Concerning this clonotype: The conserved final phenylalanine or tryptophan is absent from the CDR3, which likely points to a read error. The chain combines TRBV7-9 with TRBJ2-1; D is ambiguous. The CDR3 runs 14 residues. Trimming cost V 5 bases and J 2 bases, with 10 bases left between them. CDR1 is SEHNR and CDR2 is FQNEAQ in the germline V gene (reference sequence). CDR3 sequence reads: CASSPAGAYNEQFS. DNA of the CDR3: TGTGCCAGCAGCCCGGCCGGAGCCTACAATGAGCAGTTCTCC.

This clonotype was detected ten times or more. The chain couples TRBV7-3 to TRBJ1-1; tentatively, D is TRBD1 (5 bases). CDR1 SGHTA and CDR2 FQGTGA come from the germline V gene. This CDR3 has 15 residues. Trimming took 2 bases from V and 2 from J, leaving 12 bases between them. In nucleotides, the CDR3 is TGTGCCAGCAGCTTATTGGGGGGAGCCAACACTGAAGCTTTCTTT. Translation: CASSLLGGANTEAFF.

This clonotype occurred many times. The chain carries TRBV6-5 and TRBJ2-5, with D unresolved. Germline lookup yields CDR1 MNHEY and CDR2 SVGAGI. V lost 8 bases and J lost 1, with 11 bases in between. CDR3 size: 13 residues. The chain's CDR3 is CASSDQAQETQYF. The CDR3 nucleotides read TGTGCCAGCTCGGATCAGGCCCAAGAGACCCAGTACTTC.

This chain connects TRBV2 to TRBJ2-3, with 8 bases identical to TRBD1. The J segment lost 1 base and the V segment lost 6 bases, leaving 3 bases of the junction unmatched. The germline V gene has CDR1 SNHLY and CDR2 FYNNEI. The CDR3 loop spans 14 amino acids. The CDR3 region is CASRADRGTDTQYF. CDR3 coding DNA: TGTGCCAGCAGGGCGGACAGGGGCACAGATACGCAGTATTTT.

This sequence joins TRBV5-5 and TRBJ2-7, with a possible D match to TRBD1 (5 bases). Germline CDR1 and CDR2: SGHKS and YYEKEE (reference sequence). V lost 2 bases to trimming and J lost 3 bases, with 15 bases between them. The CDR3 contains 15 residues. CDR3 sequence: CASSFPFPDNYEQYF. DNA of the CDR3: TGTGCCAGCAGCTTTCCCTTCCCGGACAACTACGAGCAGTACTTC.

CDR3 residues: CSSGTSSNSPLHF. The CDR3 bases are TGCAGCAGTGGGACATCTTCTAATTCACCCCTCCACTTT. The chain links TRBV29-1 to TRBJ1-6, with D possibly TRBD1 on 6 matching bases. Germline V gene sequence: CDR1 SQVTM, CDR2 ANQGSEA. Trimming left V 8 bases short and J 6 bases short, with 14 bases between. The CDR3 is made up of 13 amino acids.

This rearrangement joins TRBV18 to TRBJ2-1, with 8 bases aligning to TRBD2. The junction had 13 bases not matched to a gene; V was cut back by 2 bases and J by 10 bases. Germline-derived CDR1 and CDR2 are KGHSH and LQKENI. The CDR3 covers 16 residues. CDR3 protein: CASSPFGGGNEREQFF. The CDR3 DNA sequence: TGTGCCAGCTCACCATTCGGCGGGGGGAACGAACGGGAGCAGTTCTTC.

Worth noting for this clonotype: Mismatch with germline at one junction end may stem from a read error. CDR3 DNA: TGTGCCAGCAGCTTGGACAGGCCGGACACTGAAGCTTCCTTT. Its protein product is CASSLDRPDTEASF. The chain is built from TRBV11-2 and TRBJ1-1; 7 positions agree with TRBD1. This CDR3 spans 14 amino acids. Germline CDR1 SGHAT, CDR2 FQNNGV.

There are many counts of this clonotype. CDR3 protein: CASSADREAGYTF. CDR3 bases: TGTGCCAGCAGTGCCGACAGGGAGGCCGGCTACACCTTC. The gene calls are TRBV6-5 and TRBJ1-2, with 7 bases matching TRBD1. J gave up 8 bases and V 5 bases, and 8 bases lay outside the gene matches. The CDR3 consists of 13 residues. In germline, CDR1 is MNHEY, CDR2 SVGAGI.

The rearrangement uses TRBV6-5 and TRBJ1-3; no clear D. The germline CDR1 and CDR2 sequences are MNHEY and SVGAGI. Trimming cost V 5 bases and J 8 bases, with 16 bases left between them. There are 14 residues in the CDR3. In nucleotides, the CDR3 is TGTGCCAGCAGTCCCTCCTACGAGCAGTACACCATATATTTT. This gives the protein CASSPSYEQYTIYF.

This clonotype was found many times. V usage is TRBV4-1 and J usage is TRBJ2-7; 8 bases match TRBD1. V was clipped by 4 bases and J by 5 bases; unmatched bases: 10. The germline CDR1 and CDR2 sequences are MGHRA and YSYEKL. The CDR3 covers 15 residues. The CDR3 nucleotides read TGCGCCAGCAGCCTCCTCCCGGACAGGGACGACGAGCAGTACTTC. Translated: CASSLLPDRDDEQYF.

In its sample, this clonotype was seen a few times. CDR3 in amino acids: CASSLGTQSSYEQYV. The CDR3 DNA follows: TGTGCCAGCAGCCTCGGGACTCAAAGCTCCTACGAGCAGTACGTC. The chain links TRBV5-5 to TRBJ2-7, with TRBD2 as a possible D gene (6 bases). The CDR3 is 15 residues long. V dropped 4 bases and J dropped 0 bases, with 14 bases sitting between them. Germline V gene lookup returns CDR1 SGHKS and CDR2 YYEKEE (reference sequence).